The entry below describes one T cell receptor (beta chain). Antigen unknown. The entry originates in a study of shared clonotypes between healthy human individuals. Study conclusions and caveats: Rarefaction curves obtained for sorted subsets showed sequencing incomplete despite large depth.

The assay was immunoSEQ multiplex PCR, and TCRdb's table has in-frame clones only and misses some. The sample carries 500,000 or so clones, roughly 95% recorded once. Trimming stripped 3 bases from V and 2 bases from J, with 8 bases between. This CDR3 has 13 residues. CDR1 SGHAT and CDR2 FQNNGV come from the germline V gene. This TCR came from a woman aged 30 to 39 in good health. This chain uses TRBV11-2 with TRBJ2-7; D is unclear. The sample comprised naive CD4+ T cells sorted from blood. This sample's subset: CD45RA+ positively selected. The CDR3 protein is CASSFEAAYEQYF. The DNA of the CDR3 is TGTGCCAGCAGCTTCGAGGCAGCCTACGAGCAGTACTTC.